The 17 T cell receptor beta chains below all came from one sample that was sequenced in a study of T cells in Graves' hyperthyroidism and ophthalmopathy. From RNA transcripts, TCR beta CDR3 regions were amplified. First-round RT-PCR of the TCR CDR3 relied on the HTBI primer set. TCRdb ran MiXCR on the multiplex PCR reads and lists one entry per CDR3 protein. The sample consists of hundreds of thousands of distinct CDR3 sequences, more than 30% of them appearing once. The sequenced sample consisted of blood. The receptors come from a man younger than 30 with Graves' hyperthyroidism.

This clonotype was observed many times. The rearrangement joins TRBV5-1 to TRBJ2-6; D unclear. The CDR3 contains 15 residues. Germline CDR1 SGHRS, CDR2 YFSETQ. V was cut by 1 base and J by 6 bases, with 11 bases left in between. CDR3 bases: TGCGCCAGCAGCTTGCGTCTAAACTCGGCCAACGTCCTGACTTTC. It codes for CASSLRLNSANVLTF.

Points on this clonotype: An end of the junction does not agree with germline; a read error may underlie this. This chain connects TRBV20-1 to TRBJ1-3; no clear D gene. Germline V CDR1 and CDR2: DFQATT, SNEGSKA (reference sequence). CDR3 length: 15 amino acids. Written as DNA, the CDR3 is TGCAGCGTTGAAAGAACCGGCCCCTCTGGAGACACCATATATTTT. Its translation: CSVERTGPSGDTIYF.

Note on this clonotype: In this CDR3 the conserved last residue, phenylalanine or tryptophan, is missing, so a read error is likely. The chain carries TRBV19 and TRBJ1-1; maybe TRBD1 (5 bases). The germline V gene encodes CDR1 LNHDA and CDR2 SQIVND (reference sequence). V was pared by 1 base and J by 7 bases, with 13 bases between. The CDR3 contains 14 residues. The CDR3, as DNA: TGTGCCAGTAGTATAGGGCAGGGCGTCTATGAAGCTTTCTCT. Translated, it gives CASSIGQGVYEAFS.

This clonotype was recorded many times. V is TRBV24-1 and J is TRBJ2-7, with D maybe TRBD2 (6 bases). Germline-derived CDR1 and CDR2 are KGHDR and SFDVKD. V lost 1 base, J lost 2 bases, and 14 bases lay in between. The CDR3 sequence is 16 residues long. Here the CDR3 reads CATSDFRNGRTYEQYF. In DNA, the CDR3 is TGTGCCACCAGTGATTTCCGTAACGGGAGAACCTACGAGCAGTACTTC.

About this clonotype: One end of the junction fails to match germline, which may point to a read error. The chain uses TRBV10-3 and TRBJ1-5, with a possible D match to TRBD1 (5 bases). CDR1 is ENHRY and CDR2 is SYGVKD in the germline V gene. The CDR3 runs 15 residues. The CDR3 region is CASSLASAGNQPQHF. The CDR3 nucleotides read TGTGCCAGCAGTTTAGCTTCAGCAGGGAATCAGCCCCAGCATTTT.

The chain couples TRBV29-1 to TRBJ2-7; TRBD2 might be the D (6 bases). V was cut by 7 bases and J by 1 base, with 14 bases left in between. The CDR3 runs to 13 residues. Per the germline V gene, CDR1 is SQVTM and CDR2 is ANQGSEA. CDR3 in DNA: TGCAGCGCCATAGCGGAGGGGTCCTACGAGCAGTACTTC. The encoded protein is CSAIAEGSYEQYF.

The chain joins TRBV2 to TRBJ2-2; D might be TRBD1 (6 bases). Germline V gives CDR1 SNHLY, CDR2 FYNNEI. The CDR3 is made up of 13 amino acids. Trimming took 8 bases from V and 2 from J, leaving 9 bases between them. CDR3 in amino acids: CASLGTNTGELFF. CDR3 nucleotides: TGTGCCAGCTTAGGGACAAACACCGGGGAGCTGTTTTTT.

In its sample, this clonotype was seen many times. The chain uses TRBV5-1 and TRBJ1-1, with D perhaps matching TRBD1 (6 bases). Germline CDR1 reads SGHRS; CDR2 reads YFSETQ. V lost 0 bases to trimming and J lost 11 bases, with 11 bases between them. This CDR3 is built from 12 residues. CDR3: CASSLDRVHAFF. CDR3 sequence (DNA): TGCGCCAGCAGCTTGGACAGGGTTCATGCTTTCTTT.

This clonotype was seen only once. This CDR3 reads CASSQEGGTGPYEQYF. In nucleotides, the CDR3 is TGTGCCAGCAGCCAAGAGGGGGGGACAGGGCCCTACGAGCAGTACTTC. This chain connects TRBV4-2 to TRBJ2-7; 9 nucleotides match TRBD1. Germline trimming cut 0 bases from V and 2 bases from J; bases unmatched to any gene: 5. The germline gives CDR1 LGHNA, CDR2 YNFKEQ. CDR3 length: 16 amino acids.

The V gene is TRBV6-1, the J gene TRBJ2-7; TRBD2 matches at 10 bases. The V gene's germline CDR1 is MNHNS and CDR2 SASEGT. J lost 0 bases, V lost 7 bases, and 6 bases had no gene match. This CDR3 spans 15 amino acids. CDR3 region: CASIKASGSSYEQYF. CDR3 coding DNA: TGTGCCAGCATAAAGGCTAGCGGGAGCTCCTACGAGCAGTACTTC.

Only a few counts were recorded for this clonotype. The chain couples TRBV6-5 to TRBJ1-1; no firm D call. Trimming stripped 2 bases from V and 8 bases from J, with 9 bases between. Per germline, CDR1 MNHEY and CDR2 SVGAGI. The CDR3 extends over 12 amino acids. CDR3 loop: CASSYTSGEAFF. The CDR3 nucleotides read TGTGCCAGCAGTTACACGTCAGGCGAAGCTTTCTTT.

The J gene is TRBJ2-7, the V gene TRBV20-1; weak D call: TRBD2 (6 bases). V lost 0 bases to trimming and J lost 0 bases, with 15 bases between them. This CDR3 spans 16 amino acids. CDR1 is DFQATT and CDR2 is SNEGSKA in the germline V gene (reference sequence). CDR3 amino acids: CSARDLRTGASYEQYF. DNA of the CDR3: TGCAGTGCTAGAGATCTTAGAACGGGAGCCTCCTACGAGCAGTACTTC.

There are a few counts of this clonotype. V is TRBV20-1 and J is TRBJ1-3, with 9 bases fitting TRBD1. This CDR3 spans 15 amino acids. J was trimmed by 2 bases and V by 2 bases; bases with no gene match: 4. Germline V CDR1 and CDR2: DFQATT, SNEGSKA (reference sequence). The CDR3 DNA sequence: TGCAGTGCTAGAAGGACAGGGGTCGCTGGAAACACCATATATTTT. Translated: CSARRTGVAGNTIYF.

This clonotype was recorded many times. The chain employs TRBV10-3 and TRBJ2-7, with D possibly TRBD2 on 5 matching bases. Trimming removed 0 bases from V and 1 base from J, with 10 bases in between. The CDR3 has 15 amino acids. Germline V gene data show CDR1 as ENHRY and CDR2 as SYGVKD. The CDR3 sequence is CAISESAGTSYEQYF. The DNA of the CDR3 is TGTGCCATCAGTGAGTCGGCGGGTACGTCCTACGAGCAGTACTTC.

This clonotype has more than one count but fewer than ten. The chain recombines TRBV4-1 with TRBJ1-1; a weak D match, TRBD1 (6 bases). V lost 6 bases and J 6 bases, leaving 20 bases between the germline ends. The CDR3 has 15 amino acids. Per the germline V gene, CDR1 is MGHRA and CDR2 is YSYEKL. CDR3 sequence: CASRVGGGGSAEAFF. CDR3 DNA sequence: TGCGCCAGCAGGGTAGGAGGAGGGGGTAGCGCTGAAGCTTTCTTT.

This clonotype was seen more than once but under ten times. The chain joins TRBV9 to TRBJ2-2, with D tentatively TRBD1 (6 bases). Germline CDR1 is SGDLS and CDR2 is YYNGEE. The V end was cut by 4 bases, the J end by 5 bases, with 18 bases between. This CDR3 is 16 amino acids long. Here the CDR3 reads CASSLNRDTNTGELFF. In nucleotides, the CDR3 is TGTGCCAGCAGCTTAAACAGGGACACCAATACCGGGGAGCTGTTTTTT. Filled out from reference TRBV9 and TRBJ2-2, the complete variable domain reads DSGVTQTPKHLITATGQRVTLRCSPRSGDLSVYWYQQSLDQGLQFLIQYYNGEERAKGNILERFSAQQFPDLHSELNLSSLELGDSALYFCASSLNRDTNTGELFFGEGSRLTVL.

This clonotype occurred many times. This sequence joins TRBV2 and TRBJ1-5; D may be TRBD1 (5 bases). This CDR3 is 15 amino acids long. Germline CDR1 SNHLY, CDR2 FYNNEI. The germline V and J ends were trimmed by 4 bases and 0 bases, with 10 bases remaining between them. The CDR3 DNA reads TGTGCCAGCAGTGGGGGGAGTGGTAGCAATCAGCCCCAGCATTTT. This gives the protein CASSGGSGSNQPQHF.